The rows below give T cell receptor beta chains drawn from one sample of a study of T cells expressing NK-cell markers. TCRdb re-called the 5' RACE reads and gives one entry per CDR3 protein, without DNA. The table counts a few hundred thousand distinct CDR3 sequences; around 5.3% lies in the top ten. Sequencing was performed on blood T cells: a sorted CD56 or NKG2C T cell subset, CD4+ or CD8+ T cells, or bulk PBMC T cells (not recorded which). The receptors here all came from a man aged 18-70 years in good health. The CDR3 runs from the conserved cysteine through the conserved F or W.

>TRBV7-9|TRBJ1-1
CASSSPGQANTEAFF
>TRBV3-1|TRBJ2-3
CASSPPVAGGTNTQYF
>TRBV12-3/TRBV12-4|TRBJ2-7
CASSFRASGHEQYF
>TRBV23-1|TRBJ2-7
CASSQPFRDRGREQYF
>TRBV2|TRBJ1-5
CASSEAIRGSNQPQHF
>TRBV20-1|TRBJ2-3
CSTRDISGGATDTQYF
>TRBV20-1|TRBJ2-3
CSARDRLAGGRNTQYF
>TRBV6-1|TRBJ1-4
CASSEEGMMGGDEKLFF
>TRBV6-5|TRBJ2-3
CASSYRGELADTQYF
>TRBV18|TRBJ2-5
CASSPDSLSGETQYF
>TRBV11-2|TRBJ2-5
CASSPGLANQETQYF
>TRBV5-1|TRBJ2-5
CASSLGLAGAGQETQYF
>TRBV28|TRBJ2-7
CASTSTPREQYF
>TRBV20-1|TRBJ2-7
CSAGAGRTRSYEQYF
>TRBV12-3/TRBV12-4|TRBJ2-5
CASSLRVAGQETQYF
>TRBV9|TRBJ1-3
CASSGQVSGNTIYF
>TRBV27|TRBJ2-3
CASSQREAGGLTHTQYF
>TRBV5-1|TRBJ2-2
CASSHQAKTNTGELFF